This TCR beta chain was recorded in a study of cytomegalovirus exposure and HLA in healthy donors. The CDR3 runs to 13 residues. V was pared by 5 bases and J by 5 bases, with 12 bases between. Germline V gene data show CDR1 as SEHNR and CDR2 as FQNEAQ (reference sequence). The primer mix had 60 Vbeta and 13 Jbeta primers. This table comes from immunoSEQ multiplex PCR, and its TCRdb copy is limited to in-frame clones, with some not included. The sample carries 120,000 to 150,000 clones, around three quarters recorded once. The sequencing input was PBMCs. The chain combines TRBV7-9 with TRBJ1-1; TRBD1 might be the D (5 bases). The sequence came from a man aged 35-49 years in good health and CMV-seropositive. CDR3: CASSQPGGTEAFF. CDR3 sequence (DNA): TGTGCCAGCAGCCAACCGGGGGGAACTGAAGCTTTCTTT.